These T cell receptor beta chains were read from a single sample in a study of CXCR3-negative and CXCR3-positive naive CD8 T cells. TCRdb re-called the 5' RACE reads and catalogs CDR3 proteins one per entry, DNA excluded. Its listing shows around 50,000 distinct CDR3 sequences. The sequenced sample was naive CXCR3- CD8+ T cells from blood. All receptors derive from a human donor in good health. Some clones in this sample may be carry-over from other donors' samples. The CDR3 runs from the conserved cysteine through the conserved F or W. Each record gives: V gene, J gene, CDR3 protein.

TRBV2	TRBJ2-1	CASSYSTGGEPYNEQFF
TRBV9	TRBJ2-1	CASTEGGENEQFF
TRBV6-5	TRBJ2-1	CASSKLGGPSGRANEQFF
TRBV3-1	TRBJ2-7	CASSQATGVGEQYF
TRBV2	TRBJ2-7	CASKDRAAYEQYF
TRBV6-5	TRBJ2-1	CASIGNDNEQFF
TRBV20-1	TRBJ2-1	CSASVAPYVSGGPEQFF
TRBV28	TRBJ2-1	CASSFGLGPYNEQFF
TRBV20-1	TRBJ2-1	CSASNSYNEQFF
TRBV7-9	TRBJ1-4	CASSSNSGTDNEKLFF
TRBV29-1	TRBJ1-1	CSVSKDSSEAFF
TRBV28	TRBJ2-7	CASSLTRVSHEQYF
TRBV6-5	TRBJ1-1	CATRATAPSEAFF
TRBV6-5	TRBJ1-2	CASSQTGLYGYTF
TRBV4-1	TRBJ2-5	CASSRPGAGETQYF
TRBV3-1	TRBJ2-3	CASSGGRDTDTQYF
TRBV4-1	TRBJ2-2	CASSPGGFDTGELFF
TRBV19	TRBJ1-2	CASTNSREDGYTF
TRBV5-6	TRBJ2-7	CASSFLTTGYEQYF
TRBV4-1	TRBJ1-5	CASSHEQGSNQPQHF
TRBV6-5	TRBJ2-7	CASSWRLAGTYEQYF
TRBV12-3/TRBV12-4	TRBJ2-2	CASSDIGELFF
TRBV28	TRBJ2-2	CASSFATNTGELFF
TRBV6-5	TRBJ1-2	CASSGDRGVLMYGYTF
TRBV28	TRBJ1-1	CASSYLNTEAFF
TRBV12-3/TRBV12-4	TRBJ2-3	CASSSPLGFDTQYF
TRBV6-1	TRBJ2-3	CASSELGGDRDTQYF
TRBV20-1	TRBJ2-2	CSADRANTGELFF
TRBV11-1	TRBJ2-1	CASSLDSGSYAYNEQFF
TRBV28	TRBJ2-1	CASSETPRGNEQFF
TRBV4-3	TRBJ2-1	CASSQDSLAGTYYNEQFF